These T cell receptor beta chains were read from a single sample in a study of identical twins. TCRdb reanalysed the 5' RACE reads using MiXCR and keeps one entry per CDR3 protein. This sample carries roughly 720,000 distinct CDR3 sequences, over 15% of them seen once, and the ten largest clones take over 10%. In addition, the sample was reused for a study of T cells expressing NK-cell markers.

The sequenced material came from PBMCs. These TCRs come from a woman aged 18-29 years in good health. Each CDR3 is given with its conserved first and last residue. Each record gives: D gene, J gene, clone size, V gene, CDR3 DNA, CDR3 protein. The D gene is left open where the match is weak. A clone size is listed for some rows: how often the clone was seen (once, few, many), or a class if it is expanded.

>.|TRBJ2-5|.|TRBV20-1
TGCAGTGCTAGGGGATCCAAAACAGAAGAGACCCAGTACTTC
CSARGSKTEETQYF
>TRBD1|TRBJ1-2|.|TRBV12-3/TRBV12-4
TGTGCCAGCAGTTTCACCGGGACAGCTTATGGCTACACCTTC
CASSFTGTAYGYTF
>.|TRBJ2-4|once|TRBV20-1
TGCAGTGCTAGATCGCTCTCACGGGGCAGGATGGCAAACATTCAGTACTTC
CSARSLSRGRMANIQYF
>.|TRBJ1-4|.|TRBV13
TGTGCCAGCAGCTTAGGCCCCCGAGGACGGGATGAAAAACTGTTTTTT
CASSLGPRGRDEKLFF
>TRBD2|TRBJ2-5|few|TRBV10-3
TGTGCCATCAGTGACCCTGGGGACTACGCCGGGGGAGAGACCCAGTACTTC
CAISDPGDYAGGETQYF
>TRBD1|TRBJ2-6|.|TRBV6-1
TGTGCCAGCAGATTGGACAGGGATGCCTGGGGGGGGGCCAACGTCCTGACTTTC
CASRLDRDAWGGANVLTF
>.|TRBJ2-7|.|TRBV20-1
TGCAGTGCTAGGGCACCTAGTAGGGGCGAGCAGTACTTC
CSARAPSRGEQYF
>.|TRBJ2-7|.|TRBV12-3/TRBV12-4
TGTGCCAGCAGGGCCCTTAGCTCCTACGAGCAGTACTTC
CASRALSSYEQYF
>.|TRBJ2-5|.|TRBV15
TGTGCCACCAGCAGAGATCAAGGCAGGCAAGAGACCCAGTACTTC
CATSRDQGRQETQYF
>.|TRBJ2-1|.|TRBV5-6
TGTGCCAGCAGCCCCGGACTCCTCGGTGAGCAGTTCTTC
CASSPGLLGEQFF
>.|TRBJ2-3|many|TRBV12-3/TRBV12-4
TGTGCCAGCAGAAGAATGGGGGATACGCAGTATTTT
CASRRMGDTQYF
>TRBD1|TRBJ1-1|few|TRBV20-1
TGCAGTGCTAAAGGAGACAGGGGGCGAACGAACACTGAAGCTTTCTTT
CSAKGDRGRTNTEAFF
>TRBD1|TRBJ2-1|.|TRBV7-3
TGTGCCAGCAGCCCCTGGACAGGGAGCCTCTACAATGAGCAGTTCTTC
CASSPWTGSLYNEQFF
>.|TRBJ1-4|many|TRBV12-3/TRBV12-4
TGTGCCAGCAGTTTAGGCATCGCAGGTGAAAAACTGTTTTTT
CASSLGIAGEKLFF
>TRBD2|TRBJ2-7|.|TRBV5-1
TGCGCCAGCAGCTTAGCGGGGACCTTCAACGAGCAGTACTTC
CASSLAGTFNEQYF
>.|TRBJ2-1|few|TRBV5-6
TGTGCCAGCAGCCCGGGGGCTGGACAGAACAATGAGCAGTTCTTC
CASSPGAGQNNEQFF
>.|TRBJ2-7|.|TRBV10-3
TGTGCCATCACCGGGACTGCCACTGACGAGCAGTACTTC
CAITGTATDEQYF
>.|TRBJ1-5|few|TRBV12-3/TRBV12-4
TGTGCCAGCAGACAGGGTACCAATCAGCCCCAGCATTTT
CASRQGTNQPQHF
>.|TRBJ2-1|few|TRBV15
TGTGCCACCAGCAGAGATCTTATAGGAGGTGTTAATGAGCAGTTCTTC
CATSRDLIGGVNEQFF
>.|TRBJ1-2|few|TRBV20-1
TGCAGTGCTAGAGTTTGGGGTGATGGCTACACCTTC
CSARVWGDGYTF
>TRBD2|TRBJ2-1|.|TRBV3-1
TGTGCCAGCAGCCGTTTACCAGCGGGAGGGTTCAATGAGCAGTTCTTC
CASSRLPAGGFNEQFF
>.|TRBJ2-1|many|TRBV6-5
TGTGCCAGCAGTTACCGGAGCGGGAATGAGCAGTTCTTC
CASSYRSGNEQFF
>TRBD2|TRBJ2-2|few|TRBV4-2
TGTGCCAGCAGCCAGGACCCACAGACTAGCGGGGGGGCAGGACCCGGGGAGCTGTTTTTT
CASSQDPQTSGGAGPGELFF
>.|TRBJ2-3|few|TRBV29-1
TGCAGCGTCGTAATAGCGGAGACGCAGTATTTT
CSVVIAETQYF
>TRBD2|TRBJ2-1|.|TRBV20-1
TGCAGTGCCCCCCCTAGCGGGAAAGGCAATGAGCAGTTCTTC
CSAPPSGKGNEQFF
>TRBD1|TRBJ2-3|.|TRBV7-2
TGTGCCAGCAGCTCCCCGGACAGGGGTCGGACAGATACGCAGTATTTT
CASSSPDRGRTDTQYF
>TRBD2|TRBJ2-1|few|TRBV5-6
TGTGCCAGCAGCTTATTTAGCGGGGGGACTGCCTACAATGAGCAGTTCTTC
CASSLFSGGTAYNEQFF
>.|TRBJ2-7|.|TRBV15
TGTGCCACCAGCAGAGATTTGGCGAAGTCCTACGAGCAGTACTTC
CATSRDLAKSYEQYF